The rows below give T cell receptor beta chains drawn from one sample of a study of shared clonotypes between healthy human individuals. Clones were read by immunoSEQ multiplex PCR, and TCRdb kept only the in-frame ones, dropping some. Counted here are over a million clones, about 75% occurring once; the ten biggest clones make up about 1.5%. Sequencing input: memory CD4+ T cells sorted from blood. Receptors were obtained from a man aged 18 to 35 in good health. CDR3s include the opening cysteine and the closing phenylalanine or tryptophan. D genes are given only for firm matches. Not all rows give a size; the values are once, few, many and, for expanded clones, a class.

cdr3_nt: TGTGCCTGGAGTCCCCTCACAGGGTCTAATGAAAAACTGTTTTTT; cdr3_aa: CAWSPLTGSNEKLFF; v_call: TRBV30; cdr3_length: 15; d_call: .; j_call: TRBJ1-4; clone_size: .
cdr3_nt: TGTGCCAGCAGCTTGCGGTCCGGAGATACGCAGTATTTT; cdr3_aa: CASSLRSGDTQYF; v_call: TRBV5-4; cdr3_length: 13; d_call: .; j_call: TRBJ2-3; clone_size: .
cdr3_nt: TGTGCCAGCAGCCGAGGGACCGTACCGGGCTACACCTTC; cdr3_aa: CASSRGTVPGYTF; v_call: TRBV7-9; cdr3_length: 13; d_call: .; j_call: TRBJ1-2; clone_size: .
cdr3_nt: TGTGCCAGCAGCCTAGGGACTAGCGGGATTTTGACAGATACGCAGTATTTT; cdr3_aa: CASSLGTSGILTDTQYF; v_call: TRBV7-8; cdr3_length: 17; d_call: TRBD2; j_call: TRBJ2-3; clone_size: .
cdr3_nt: TGTGCCAGCAGTGCCCGGCAGGGAACGATGGGGGAGCTGTTTTTT; cdr3_aa: CASSARQGTMGELFF; v_call: TRBV2; cdr3_length: 15; d_call: .; j_call: TRBJ2-2; clone_size: .
cdr3_nt: TGTGCCAGCTCACTACGACAGGCAGGTGAAAAACTGTTTTTT; cdr3_aa: CASSLRQAGEKLFF; v_call: TRBV18; cdr3_length: 14; d_call: .; j_call: TRBJ1-4; clone_size: few
cdr3_nt: TGCAGCGTTGAACCCGACAGGGAGTATGGCTACACCTTC; cdr3_aa: CSVEPDREYGYTF; v_call: TRBV29-1; cdr3_length: 13; d_call: TRBD1; j_call: TRBJ1-2; clone_size: few
cdr3_nt: TGCGCCAGCAGCATTGGGACAGGGAGCTCTGGAAACACCATATATTTT; cdr3_aa: CASSIGTGSSGNTIYF; v_call: TRBV5-1; cdr3_length: 16; d_call: TRBD1; j_call: TRBJ1-3; clone_size: .
cdr3_nt: TGCGCCAGCAGCTACAGAGTAAACACTGAAGCTTTCTTT; cdr3_aa: CASSYRVNTEAFF; v_call: TRBV5-1; cdr3_length: 13; d_call: .; j_call: TRBJ1-1; clone_size: .
cdr3_nt: TGTGCCAGCAGCTTAGTGGACAGGGCGACAGATACGCAGTATTTT; cdr3_aa: CASSLVDRATDTQYF; v_call: TRBV11-2; cdr3_length: 15; d_call: TRBD1; j_call: TRBJ2-3; clone_size: few
cdr3_nt: TGTGCCAGCAGCAAGCCAGGGGGTAACTATGGCTACACCTTC; cdr3_aa: CASSKPGGNYGYTF; v_call: TRBV28; cdr3_length: 14; d_call: TRBD1; j_call: TRBJ1-2; clone_size: .
cdr3_nt: TGTGCCAGTATCCTGACGCCACCGGGACTAGAATCCTACGAGCAGTACTTC; cdr3_aa: CASILTPPGLESYEQYF; v_call: TRBV19; cdr3_length: 17; d_call: TRBD2; j_call: TRBJ2-7; clone_size: .
cdr3_nt: TGTGCCAGCACCGCGCCGGGCCAAGAGACCCAGTACTTC; cdr3_aa: CASTAPGQETQYF; v_call: TRBV6-5; cdr3_length: 13; d_call: .; j_call: TRBJ2-5; clone_size: .
cdr3_nt: TGCGCCAGCAGCTCCGGGATGACAAACTCCTACGAGCAGTACTTC; cdr3_aa: CASSSGMTNSYEQYF; v_call: TRBV5-1; cdr3_length: 15; d_call: .; j_call: TRBJ2-7; clone_size: .
cdr3_nt: TGCGCCAGCAGCCAAGATGCGGGTTACACCGGGGAGCTGTTTTTT; cdr3_aa: CASSQDAGYTGELFF; v_call: TRBV4-1; cdr3_length: 15; d_call: .; j_call: TRBJ2-2; clone_size: .
cdr3_nt: TGTGCTAGCAGCTTAACAGGGGTGAACACCGGGGAGCTGTTTTTT; cdr3_aa: CASSLTGVNTGELFF; v_call: TRBV7-7; cdr3_length: 15; d_call: TRBD1; j_call: TRBJ2-2; clone_size: .
cdr3_nt: TGCGCCAGCAGCTTGGAAGCGGGGGCCCGAGATACGCAGTATTTT; cdr3_aa: CASSLEAGARDTQYF; v_call: TRBV5-1; cdr3_length: 15; d_call: TRBD2; j_call: TRBJ2-3; clone_size: .
cdr3_nt: TGTGCCAGCAGACCACTCGGCAATGAGCAGTTCTTC; cdr3_aa: CASRPLGNEQFF; v_call: TRBV27; cdr3_length: 12; d_call: .; j_call: TRBJ2-1; clone_size: .
cdr3_nt: TGTGCCAGCAGCTTATCTTTGGCGGGGGTTATCGGGGAGCTGTTTTTT; cdr3_aa: CASSLSLAGVIGELFF; v_call: TRBV5-5; cdr3_length: 16; d_call: TRBD2; j_call: TRBJ2-2; clone_size: .
cdr3_nt: TGTGCCAGCACCGGGGACAGGGTCGCTGGCAGCAATCAGCCCCAGCATTTT; cdr3_aa: CASTGDRVAGSNQPQHF; v_call: TRBV28; cdr3_length: 17; d_call: TRBD1; j_call: TRBJ1-5; clone_size: .
cdr3_nt: TGTGCCAGCAGCAACACGGGGGGCGGAGGGGAGTACTTC; cdr3_aa: CASSNTGGGGEYF; v_call: TRBV11-2; cdr3_length: 13; d_call: .; j_call: TRBJ2-7; clone_size: .
cdr3_nt: TGTGCCAGCGGGGACGGAGGAGTTGAGACCCAGTACTTC; cdr3_aa: CASGDGGVETQYF; v_call: TRBV28; cdr3_length: 13; d_call: .; j_call: TRBJ2-5; clone_size: .
cdr3_nt: TGTGCCAGCAGTAGAGGACAGGGAATCGGCTACACCTTC; cdr3_aa: CASSRGQGIGYTF; v_call: TRBV6-5; cdr3_length: 13; d_call: TRBD1; j_call: TRBJ1-2; clone_size: .
cdr3_nt: TGTGCCAGCAGCTTAGCCAGGGGGCGAGACTCTGGAAACACCATATATTTT; cdr3_aa: CASSLARGRDSGNTIYF; v_call: TRBV7-2; cdr3_length: 17; d_call: TRBD1; j_call: TRBJ1-3; clone_size: .
cdr3_nt: TGTGCCAGTTCCCGGGACAGGGGACCAGAGACCCAGTACTTC; cdr3_aa: CASSRDRGPETQYF; v_call: TRBV2; cdr3_length: 14; d_call: TRBD1; j_call: TRBJ2-5; clone_size: few
cdr3_nt: TGTGCCAGCAGTTATGATCAGCCCCAGCATTTT; cdr3_aa: CASSYDQPQHF; v_call: TRBV6-6; cdr3_length: 11; d_call: .; j_call: TRBJ1-5; clone_size: .
cdr3_nt: TGTGCCAGCAGCACACTGGGTACCACTGAAGCTTTCTTT; cdr3_aa: CASSTLGTTEAFF; v_call: TRBV6-1; cdr3_length: 13; d_call: .; j_call: TRBJ1-1; clone_size: .
cdr3_nt: TGTGCCAGCAGCTTGTCACTCTCCGGCGATGGCTACACCTTC; cdr3_aa: CASSLSLSGDGYTF; v_call: TRBV5-4; cdr3_length: 14; d_call: .; j_call: TRBJ1-2; clone_size: .
cdr3_nt: TGTGCCAGCCAAATTACAGGGGGAGCCTACGAGCAGTACTTC; cdr3_aa: CASQITGGAYEQYF; v_call: TRBV7-9; cdr3_length: 14; d_call: TRBD1; j_call: TRBJ2-7; clone_size: .
cdr3_nt: TGTGCCATCAGTGCAGGGACAGGCCCCGGCGGCTCCACCGGGGAGCTGTTTTTT; cdr3_aa: CAISAGTGPGGSTGELFF; v_call: TRBV10-3; cdr3_length: 18; d_call: TRBD1; j_call: TRBJ2-2; clone_size: .
cdr3_nt: TGTGCCAGCAGCTTAGATCGGGGTTCACCCCTCCACTTT; cdr3_aa: CASSLDRGSPLHF; v_call: TRBV11-2; cdr3_length: 13; d_call: .; j_call: TRBJ1-6; clone_size: .
cdr3_nt: TGTGCCAGCAGCCCCAGGACAGTTACCTATGGCTACACCTTC; cdr3_aa: CASSPRTVTYGYTF; v_call: TRBV7-2; cdr3_length: 14; d_call: .; j_call: TRBJ1-2; clone_size: .
cdr3_nt: TGTGCCAGCAGCTCGACCCTAACTAGTTACGAGCAGTACTTC; cdr3_aa: CASSSTLTSYEQYF; v_call: TRBV5-4; cdr3_length: 14; d_call: .; j_call: TRBJ2-7; clone_size: .
cdr3_nt: TGTGCCACCGCGCTAGCGGGGCAGTTCGACGAGCAGTACTTC; cdr3_aa: CATALAGQFDEQYF; v_call: TRBV6-6; cdr3_length: 14; d_call: TRBD2; j_call: TRBJ2-7; clone_size: .
cdr3_nt: TGCGCCAGCAGCCAAGGGCTGGGAGGGAACACCGGGGAGCTGTTTTTT; cdr3_aa: CASSQGLGGNTGELFF; v_call: TRBV4-3; cdr3_length: 16; d_call: .; j_call: TRBJ2-2; clone_size: few
cdr3_nt: TGCGCCAGCAGCCCTTCGATAGCGGGAGGGACAGATACGCAGTATTTT; cdr3_aa: CASSPSIAGGTDTQYF; v_call: TRBV5-1; cdr3_length: 16; d_call: TRBD2; j_call: TRBJ2-3; clone_size: .
cdr3_nt: TGTGCCAGCTCACCACCAACACGTTCCTACGAGCAGTACTTC; cdr3_aa: CASSPPTRSYEQYF; v_call: TRBV18; cdr3_length: 14; d_call: .; j_call: TRBJ2-7; clone_size: few
cdr3_nt: TGTGCCAGCTCACCACCGGGACTAGGGCCAGAGACCCAGTACTTC; cdr3_aa: CASSPPGLGPETQYF; v_call: TRBV18; cdr3_length: 15; d_call: TRBD2; j_call: TRBJ2-5; clone_size: once
cdr3_nt: TGCGCCAGCAGCTTGGGCGCGGGGGGGCCGAGTACCGGGGAGCTGTTTTTT; cdr3_aa: CASSLGAGGPSTGELFF; v_call: TRBV5-1; cdr3_length: 17; d_call: TRBD2; j_call: TRBJ2-2; clone_size: .
cdr3_nt: TGTGCCACCGGGACAGGGGTAGATTCACCCCTCCACTTT; cdr3_aa: CATGTGVDSPLHF; v_call: TRBV10-3; cdr3_length: 13; d_call: TRBD1; j_call: TRBJ1-6; clone_size: .
cdr3_nt: TGCGCCAGCAGCCCCCTAAGTGGACTAGGTGCAGATACGCAGTATTTT; cdr3_aa: CASSPLSGLGADTQYF; v_call: TRBV5-1; cdr3_length: 16; d_call: TRBD2; j_call: TRBJ2-3; clone_size: .
cdr3_nt: TGCGCCAGCTCCAGACTAGCGGGTGCGGCAGATACGCAGTATTTT; cdr3_aa: CASSRLAGAADTQYF; v_call: TRBV10-1; cdr3_length: 15; d_call: TRBD2; j_call: TRBJ2-3; clone_size: few
cdr3_nt: TGTGCCAGCAGTTCGGACAGGGGTGACTATGGCTACACCTTC; cdr3_aa: CASSSDRGDYGYTF; v_call: TRBV11-1; cdr3_length: 14; d_call: TRBD1; j_call: TRBJ1-2; clone_size: .
cdr3_nt: TGTGCCAGCAGCCAAGTAAAGCAAGGCAATTCACCCCTCCACTTT; cdr3_aa: CASSQVKQGNSPLHF; v_call: TRBV14; cdr3_length: 15; d_call: .; j_call: TRBJ1-6; clone_size: .
cdr3_nt: TGCGCCAGCAGCTTGTTTTTAGAGAACACTGAAGCTTTCTTT; cdr3_aa: CASSLFLENTEAFF; v_call: TRBV5-1; cdr3_length: 14; d_call: .; j_call: TRBJ1-1; clone_size: few
cdr3_nt: TGCGCCAGCAGCTTGGCCTGGGGGGGAGAGACCCAGTACTTC; cdr3_aa: CASSLAWGGETQYF; v_call: TRBV5-1; cdr3_length: 14; d_call: TRBD2; j_call: TRBJ2-5; clone_size: few
cdr3_nt: TGTGCCAGCAGCACGGGACAGGGCACACACAATGAGCAGTTCTTC; cdr3_aa: CASSTGQGTHNEQFF; v_call: TRBV5-4; cdr3_length: 15; d_call: TRBD1; j_call: TRBJ2-1; clone_size: .
cdr3_nt: TGCGCCAGCAGCTTGGGATGGGGGGCTGGTGAAAAACTGTTTTTT; cdr3_aa: CASSLGWGAGEKLFF; v_call: TRBV5-1; cdr3_length: 15; d_call: .; j_call: TRBJ1-4; clone_size: .
cdr3_nt: TGCGCCAGCAGCCCCGCCGCGGACAGGGCCAACTATGGCTACACCTTC; cdr3_aa: CASSPAADRANYGYTF; v_call: TRBV5-1; cdr3_length: 16; d_call: TRBD1; j_call: TRBJ1-2; clone_size: .
cdr3_nt: TGTGCCAGCAGCTCCCAGCGGGGTCCAATACAAGAGACCCAGTACTTC; cdr3_aa: CASSSQRGPIQETQYF; v_call: TRBV7-9; cdr3_length: 16; d_call: TRBD2; j_call: TRBJ2-5; clone_size: .
cdr3_nt: TGTGCCAGCTCACCGGGCCGGGACAGCAATACTAACTATGGCTACACCTTC; cdr3_aa: CASSPGRDSNTNYGYTF; v_call: TRBV18; cdr3_length: 17; d_call: TRBD1; j_call: TRBJ1-2; clone_size: .
cdr3_nt: TGCGCCAGCAGCTTGGGCCAGCGGGGGTCGAACACCGGGGAGCTGTTTTTT; cdr3_aa: CASSLGQRGSNTGELFF; v_call: TRBV5-1; cdr3_length: 17; d_call: TRBD2; j_call: TRBJ2-2; clone_size: many
cdr3_nt: TGTGCCTGGAGCCCTTTGGTGGGGATCGAGCAGTACTTC; cdr3_aa: CAWSPLVGIEQYF; v_call: TRBV30; cdr3_length: 13; d_call: .; j_call: TRBJ2-7; clone_size: .
cdr3_nt: TGTGCCAGCAGCCAATTCGGGCAAAGCTATGGCTACACCTTC; cdr3_aa: CASSQFGQSYGYTF; v_call: TRBV16; cdr3_length: 14; d_call: .; j_call: TRBJ1-2; clone_size: .
cdr3_nt: TGTGCCAGCAGTCCCCACAGGGGGGTGAACACTGAAGCTTTCTTT; cdr3_aa: CASSPHRGVNTEAFF; v_call: TRBV28; cdr3_length: 15; d_call: TRBD1; j_call: TRBJ1-1; clone_size: many
cdr3_nt: TGCGCCAGCATCCAGGGGGTATCTGGGACCGGGGAGCTGTTTTTT; cdr3_aa: CASIQGVSGTGELFF; v_call: TRBV5-1; cdr3_length: 15; d_call: TRBD1; j_call: TRBJ2-2; clone_size: once
cdr3_nt: TGTGCCAGCAGCTTGGGGACAGGGGCCGTCGGGGAGCTGTTTTTT; cdr3_aa: CASSLGTGAVGELFF; v_call: TRBV5-6; cdr3_length: 15; d_call: TRBD1; j_call: TRBJ2-2; clone_size: .
cdr3_nt: TGCGCCAGCCGCGGGGGGTCCCTCCAAAGGGAGACCCAGTACTTC; cdr3_aa: CASRGGSLQRETQYF; v_call: TRBV5-1; cdr3_length: 15; d_call: TRBD2; j_call: TRBJ2-5; clone_size: .
cdr3_nt: TGTGCCAGCAGTTTATCTACAGGTTACACTGAAGCTTTCTTT; cdr3_aa: CASSLSTGYTEAFF; v_call: TRBV28; cdr3_length: 14; d_call: .; j_call: TRBJ1-1; clone_size: .